Given below is one T cell receptor beta chain in context. No antigen is known for it. The data originate from a study of T-cell memory formation after mild COVID-19. Study observations and caveats: Day 15 to 85 contracting clones showed balanced CD4/CD8; day 15 to 37 expanders favored CD4+. Clonal second-wave expansions that peaked on day 37 had unconfirmed SARS-CoV-2 specificity. Shrinking CD4+ clones resided mostly in CM and EM, and CD8+ ones in EMRA.

This CDR3 contains 13 residues. Germline V gene data show CDR1 as SGHRS and CDR2 as YFSETQ. V shed 0 bases and J shed 4 bases, with 7 bases lying between them. TCRalpha and TCRbeta libraries used 5'RACE with constant-segment primers and UMIs. Each CDR3 protein gets one entry after TCRdb re-called the 5' RACE reads with MiXCR. Here the sample spans hundreds of thousands of distinct CDR3 sequences, about a sixth being singletons. This sequence joins TRBV5-1 and TRBJ2-5, with D uncertain. The receptor comes from an adult woman who had mild COVID-19 (a few samples of this study predate the infection). Cell type and time point are not known. Source material: PBMCs or a T cell subset sorted from them (not recorded which). The CDR3 coding sequence is TGCGCCAGCAGCTTGGTGGTTGCAGAGACCCAGTACTTC. This gives the protein CASSLVVAETQYF.